These 7 T cell receptor beta chains were all obtained from the same sample, sequenced in a study of cytomegalovirus exposure and HLA in healthy donors. With 60 Vbeta and 13 Jbeta primers, the PCR was carried out. Assay used: immunoSEQ multiplex PCR; TCRdb lists only in-frame clones, some missing. The data include about 210,000 clones; the top ten clones carry approximately 1%. Sequenced sample: PBMCs. The receptor source for this set is a woman in her 30s in good health and CMV-seropositive.

On this clone: Likely a read error: the CDR3 ends without its conserved phenylalanine or tryptophan. The chain recombines TRBV5-6 with TRBJ2-7; 9 nucleotides agree with TRBD1. Germline CDR1 and CDR2: SGHDT and YYEEEE. The J segment lost 4 bases and the V segment lost 0 bases, leaving 5 bases of the junction unmatched. The length of the CDR3 is 15 residues. CDR3 DNA sequence: TGTGCCAGCAGCTTGGATCCGACAGGGGGATACGAGCAGTACCTC. It codes for CASSLDPTGGYEQYL.

The CDR3 nucleotides read TGTGCCAGCAGCTTGGGCGGGGGTAACACCGGGGAGCTGTTTTTT. It yields the protein CASSLGGGNTGELFF. The V gene is TRBV11-3, the J gene TRBJ2-2; 7 positions match TRBD2. V dropped 3 bases and J dropped 2; count of bases not matched to a gene: 3. Per germline, CDR1 SGHNT and CDR2 YENEEA. The CDR3 loop spans 15 amino acids.

The gene calls are TRBV19 and TRBJ2-1, with 7 bases matching TRBD2. CDR3 size: 13 residues. Germline V gene data show CDR1 as LNHDA and CDR2 as SQIVND (reference sequence). With V trimmed by 5 bases and J by 7 bases, 5 bases remained unmatched. The DNA of the CDR3 is TGTGCCAGTAGTTCTAGCGGTATGAATGAGCAGTTCTTC. Residues: CASSSSGMNEQFF. The whole variable domain, filled in from reference TRBV19 and TRBJ2-1, reads DGGITQSPKYLFRKEGQNVTLSCEQNLNHDAMYWYRQDPGQGLRLIYYSQIVNDFQKGDIAEGYSVSREKKESFPLTVTSAQKNPTAFYLCASSSSGMNEQFFGPGTRLTVL.

The chain links TRBV19 to TRBJ2-5; D perhaps matches TRBD1 (5 bases). V lost 3 bases, J lost 4 bases, and 12 bases lay in between. The CDR3 length is 14 residues. Germline CDR1 LNHDA, CDR2 SQIVND (reference sequence). This CDR3 reads CASSISRVGETQYF. The CDR3 DNA reads TGTGCCAGTAGTATTTCCAGGGTCGGAGAGACCCAGTACTTC. Complete variable domain (other parts from reference TRBV19 and TRBJ2-5): DGGITQSPKYLFRKEGQNVTLSCEQNLNHDAMYWYRQDPGQGLRLIYYSQIVNDFQKGDIAEGYSVSREKKESFPLTVTSAQKNPTAFYLCASSISRVGETQYFGPGTRLLVL.

J is TRBJ2-5 and V is TRBV29-1; TRBD1 agrees at 9 bases. The junction had 12 bases not matched to a gene; V was cut back by 6 bases and J by 1 base. Germline V lookup: CDR1 SQVTM, CDR2 ANQGSEA. The CDR3 consists of 16 residues. CDR3 protein: CSVHGQGPISQETQYF. CDR3 coding DNA: TGCAGCGTCCACGGACAGGGGCCCATATCCCAAGAGACCCAGTACTTC.

The CDR3 sequence is CASSLTSDAYEQYF. CDR3 nucleotide sequence: TGTGCCAGCAGCTTGACTAGCGATGCCTACGAGCAGTACTTC. The rearrangement joins TRBV5-4 to TRBJ2-7, with TRBD2 matching 7 bases. The ends lost 1 base at V and 2 bases at J; junction bases unmatched: 3. The CDR3 extends over 14 amino acids. Germline-derived CDR1 and CDR2 are SGHNT and YYREEE (reference sequence).

The V call is TRBV5-6, the J call TRBJ2-7; 10 nucleotides line up with TRBD2. The CDR3 runs 16 residues. Germline lookup yields CDR1 SGHDT and CDR2 YYEEEE. The J segment lost 3 bases and the V segment lost 0 bases, leaving 6 bases of the junction unmatched. The CDR3 DNA reads as TGTGCCAGCAGCTTGGGGGCTAGCGGGGGCCTCTACGAGCAGTACTTC. Amino acids: CASSLGASGGLYEQYF.